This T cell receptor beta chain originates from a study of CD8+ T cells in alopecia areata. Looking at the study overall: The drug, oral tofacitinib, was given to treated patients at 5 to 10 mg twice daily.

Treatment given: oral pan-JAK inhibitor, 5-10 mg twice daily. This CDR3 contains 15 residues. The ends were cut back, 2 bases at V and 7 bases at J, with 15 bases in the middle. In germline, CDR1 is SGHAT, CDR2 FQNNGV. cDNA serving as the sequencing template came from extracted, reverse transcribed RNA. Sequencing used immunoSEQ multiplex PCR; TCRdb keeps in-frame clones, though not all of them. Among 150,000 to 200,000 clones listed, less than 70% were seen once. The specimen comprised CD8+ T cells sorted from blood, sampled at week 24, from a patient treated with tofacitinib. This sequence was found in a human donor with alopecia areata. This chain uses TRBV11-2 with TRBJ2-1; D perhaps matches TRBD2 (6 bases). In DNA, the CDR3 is TGTGCCAGCAGCTTAAGGGACTCTGGGCGAAATGAGCAGTTCTTC. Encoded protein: CASSLRDSGRNEQFF.